Shown below are 9 T cell receptor beta chains from a single sample sequenced in a study of CD8+ T cells in alopecia areata. Treatment reported: oral pan-JAK inhibitor, 5-10 mg twice daily. Extracted from the samples, RNA was reverse transcribed into cDNA to serve as the sequencing template. The assay was immunoSEQ multiplex PCR, and TCRdb's table has in-frame clones only and misses some. The profile shows 150,000 to 200,000 clones, 60% of them singletons. The specimen comprised CD4+ T cells sorted from blood, sampled at week 24, from a patient treated with tofacitinib. These receptors all come from a human donor with alopecia areata.

There are a few counts of this clone. The rearrangement links TRBV29-1 to TRBJ2-3, with 10 bases that match TRBD2. The CDR3 totals 15 residues. Trimming at V came to 0 bases and at J to 6 bases, leaving 6 bases not matched to a gene. Germline values: CDR1 SQVTM, CDR2 ANQGSEA. The CDR3 DNA follows: TGCAGCGTTGAAGACCCGACTAGCGGGCGGGATACGCAGTATTTT. This translates into CSVEDPTSGRDTQYF.

The chain carries TRBV29-1 and TRBJ1-1; no reliable D call. Per the germline V gene, CDR1 is SQVTM and CDR2 is ANQGSEA. Trimming took off 4 bases at V and 5 bases at J, with 17 bases between the two ends. This CDR3 is built from 14 residues. The CDR3 region has the DNA TGCAGCGTTGTTGGGATGCAGGAGCGAACTGAAGCTTTCTTT. It codes for CSVVGMQERTEAFF.

The chain employs TRBV9 and TRBJ2-5; the match to TRBD2 covers 10 bases. CDR1 is SGDLS, CDR2 YYNGEE, per germline. CDR3 size: 15 residues. V dropped 4 bases and J dropped 3; count of bases not matched to a gene: 6. The CDR3 nucleotides read TGTGCCAGCAGCCCCAGCGGGGGGGAAGAAGAGACCCAGTACTTC. Translating it yields CASSPSGGEEETQYF.

This chain connects TRBV29-1 to TRBJ2-3; D is ambiguous. The V end was cut by 4 bases, the J end by 2 bases, with 16 bases between. Germline V lookup: CDR1 SQVTM, CDR2 ANQGSEA. The CDR3 runs 15 residues. CDR3 DNA: TGCAGCGTTGGCAGTTACGTTGGGTCCACAGATACGCAGTATTTT. Its translation: CSVGSYVGSTDTQYF.

The table lists this clone with a few counts. The chain couples TRBV29-1 to TRBJ2-5; D not resolved. The CDR3 is made up of 10 amino acids. CDR1 is SQVTM, CDR2 ANQGSEA, per germline. V was shortened by 6 bases and J by 5 bases, with 7 bases between the two germline ends. CDR3 nucleotides: TGCAGCGTAGGGCCGGAGACCCAGTACTTC. The encoded protein is CSVGPETQYF.

The chain has TRBV29-1 and TRBJ2-6; TRBD2 is a possible D gene (6 bases). The CDR3 spans 17 residues. CDR1 is SQVTM and CDR2 is ANQGSEA in the germline V gene. V lost 2 bases and J lost 0, with 14 bases in between. As DNA, the CDR3 is TGCAGCGTTGAATACCGGACGGGAGACTCTGGGGCCAACGTCCTGACTTTC. It yields the protein CSVEYRTGDSGANVLTF.

This chain uses TRBV11-3 with TRBJ2-4, with D tentatively TRBD1 (5 bases). CDR1 and CDR2 from the germline V gene are SGHNT and YENEEA. V lost 5 bases, J lost 5 bases, and 10 bases lay in between. The CDR3 has 13 amino acids. DNA for the CDR3: TGTGCCAGCAGCCTCCAGACAGAAAACATTCAGTACTTC. Amino acids: CASSLQTENIQYF.

CDR3: CATSGGSWPYEQYF. The CDR3 nucleotides read TGTGCCACCAGCGGCGGGAGTTGGCCCTACGAGCAGTACTTC. The V and J genes are TRBV15 and TRBJ2-7; 7 bases match TRBD2. Germline V gene data show CDR1 as LNHNV and CDR2 as YYDKDF (reference sequence). The CDR3 loop spans 14 amino acids. V was pared by 5 bases and J by 2 bases, with 6 bases of the junction left unmatched.

This rearrangement joins TRBV5-6 to TRBJ2-7; tentatively, D is TRBD2 (7 bases). Germline V gene data show CDR1 as SGHDT and CDR2 as YYEEEE. The germline V and J ends were trimmed by 4 bases and 6 bases, with 23 bases remaining between them. CDR3 length equals 16 residues. The CDR3 DNA reads as TGTGCCAGCAGCCCAACCCTCGGGGGGCAGGGGACCGAGCAGTACTTC. This translates into CASSPTLGGQGTEQYF.